This T cell receptor beta chain emerged from a study of T cell changes during pregnancy in multiple sclerosis. This table comes from immunoSEQ multiplex PCR, and its TCRdb copy is limited to in-frame clones, with some not included. The sample shows fewer than 80,000 clones, about 94% of them seen only once. CDR3 length equals 14 residues. Trimming left V 1 base short and J 7 bases short, with 13 bases between. Per the germline V gene, CDR1 is SGHTA and CDR2 is FQGNSA. The sequencing here drew on CD4+ T cells from peripheral blood mononuclear cells, taken after pregnancy. The chain uses TRBV7-2 and TRBJ1-2, with D possibly matching TRBD1 (6 bases). The TCR comes from a female donor with multiple sclerosis, enrolled in a pregnancy study. The CDR3 DNA follows: TGTGCCAGCAGCTTAGTATGGGAGGGGGGTGGCTACACCTTC. As protein: CASSLVWEGGGYTF.